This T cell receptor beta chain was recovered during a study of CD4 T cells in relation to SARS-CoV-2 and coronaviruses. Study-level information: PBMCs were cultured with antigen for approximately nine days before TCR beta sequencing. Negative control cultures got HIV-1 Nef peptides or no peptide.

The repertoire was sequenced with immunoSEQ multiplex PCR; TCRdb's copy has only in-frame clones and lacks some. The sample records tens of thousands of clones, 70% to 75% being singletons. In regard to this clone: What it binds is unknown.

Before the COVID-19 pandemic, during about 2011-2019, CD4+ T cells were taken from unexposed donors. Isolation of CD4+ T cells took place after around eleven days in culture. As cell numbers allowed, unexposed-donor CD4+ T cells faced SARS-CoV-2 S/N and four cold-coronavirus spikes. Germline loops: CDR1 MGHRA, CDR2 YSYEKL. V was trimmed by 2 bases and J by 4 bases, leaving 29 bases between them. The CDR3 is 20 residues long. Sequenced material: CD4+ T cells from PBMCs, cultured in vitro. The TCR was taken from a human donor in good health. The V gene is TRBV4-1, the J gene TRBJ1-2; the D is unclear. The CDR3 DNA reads TGCGCCAGCAGCCAATTTTCGGTGGCCCAAGAAAGTCTCCAAACCTATGGCTACACCTTC. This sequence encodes CASSQFSVAQESLQTYGYTF.